What follows describes a single T cell receptor (beta chain). The data stem from a study of PD-1 blockade in mismatch repair-deficient tumors. CDR3 length: 14 amino acids. Looked up from germline, CDR1 is SGHTA and CDR2 is FQGNSA. V lost 1 base, J lost 2 bases, and 2 bases stayed unmatched. TCRdb's copy holds only in-frame clones and misses some; the assay was immunoSEQ multiplex PCR. The sample includes around 48,000 clones, around 80% of them seen just once. The V and J genes are TRBV7-2 and TRBJ2-7; TRBD1 agrees at 7 bases. This TCR was recovered from an adult with mismatch repair-deficient cancer. Here the sequenced sample was peripheral blood, taken 4 weeks after starting pembrolizumab. The CDR3 reads CASSLDRGPYEQYF. CDR3 nucleotide sequence: TGTGCCAGCAGCTTAGACAGGGGCCCCTACGAGCAGTACTTC.